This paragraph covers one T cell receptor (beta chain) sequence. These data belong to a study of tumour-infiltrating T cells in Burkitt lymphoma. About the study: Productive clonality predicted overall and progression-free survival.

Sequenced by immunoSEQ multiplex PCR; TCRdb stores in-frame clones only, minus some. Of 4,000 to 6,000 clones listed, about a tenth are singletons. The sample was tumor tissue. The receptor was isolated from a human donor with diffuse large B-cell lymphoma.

CDR3 sequence reads: CASSPRHLGTEAFF. The DNA for the CDR3 is TGCGCCAGCAGTCCACGCCACCTTGGGACTGAAGCTTTCTTT. The V call is TRBV10-1, the J call TRBJ1-1; no definite D call. The length of the CDR3 is 14 residues. In germline, CDR1 is WNHNN, CDR2 SYGVQD (reference sequence). Trimming stripped 5 bases from V and 5 bases from J, with 15 bases between.